The T cell receptor (beta chain) described here comes from a study of immune evolution from preneoplasia to lung adenocarcinoma. Premalignant or tumor cells were enriched by macro-dissection after pathologic assessment. Repertoires were generated with immunoSEQ multiplex PCR, while TCRdb's copy carries only in-frame clones and drops some. The profile shows some 41,000 clones, approximately 80% of them singletons. In the case of this clone: Antigen unknown.

Findings and caveats of the study: Top clone share appeared to fall from AAH through AIS, MIA, adenocarcinoma.

The sample consisted of FFPE invasive lung adenocarcinoma tissue. The TCR originated in a person aged 55-75 years with lung adenocarcinoma.

The CDR3 DNA is TGTGCCAGCAGTTACGTCAAGGCATATAGCAATCAGCCCCAGCATTTT. Translated, it gives CASSYVKAYSNQPQHF. The chain recombines TRBV6-6 with TRBJ1-5; D call uncertain. The germline V and J ends were trimmed by 2 bases and 0 bases, with 11 bases remaining between them. Looked up from germline, CDR1 is MNHNY and CDR2 is SVGAGI (reference sequence). The CDR3 has 16 amino acids.